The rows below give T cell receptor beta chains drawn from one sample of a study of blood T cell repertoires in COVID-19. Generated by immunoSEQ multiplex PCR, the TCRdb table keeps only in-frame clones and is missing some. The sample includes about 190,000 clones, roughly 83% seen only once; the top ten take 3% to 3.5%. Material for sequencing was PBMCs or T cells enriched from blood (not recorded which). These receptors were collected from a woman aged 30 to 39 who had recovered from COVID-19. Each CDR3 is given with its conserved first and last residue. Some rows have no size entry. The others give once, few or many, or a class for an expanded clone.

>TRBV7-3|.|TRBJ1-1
CASSSTNSRGTEAFF
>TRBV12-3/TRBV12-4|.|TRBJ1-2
CASSSQGVDGYTF
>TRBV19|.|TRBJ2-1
CASSPTSATYNEQFF
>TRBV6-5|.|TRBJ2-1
CASGYSSNEQFF
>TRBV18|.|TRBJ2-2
CASSPLTSGVSGELFF
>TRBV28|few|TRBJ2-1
CATALPWGTGGYNEQFF
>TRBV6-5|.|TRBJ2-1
CASRGGADYNEQFF
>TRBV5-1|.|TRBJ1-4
CASHTGVPGEKLFF
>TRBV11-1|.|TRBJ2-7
CASSPNSGRSSYEQYF
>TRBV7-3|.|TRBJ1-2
CASSLSSGVGYTF
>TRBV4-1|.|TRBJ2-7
CASSQVSPSAGGEYEQYF
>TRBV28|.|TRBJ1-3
CASSTPQGTGNTIYF
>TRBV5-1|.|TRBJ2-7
CASNGRGHEQYF
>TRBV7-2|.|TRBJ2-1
CASSLGVGGAYNEQFF
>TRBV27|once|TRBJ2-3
CASIPLGTPQDTQYF
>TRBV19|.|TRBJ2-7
CASSWRVSDSYEQYF
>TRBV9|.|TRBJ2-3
CATRPGGGDTQYF
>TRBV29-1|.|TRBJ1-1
CSAMGPNTEAFF
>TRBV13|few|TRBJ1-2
CASSAGRGGFNYGYTF
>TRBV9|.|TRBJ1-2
CASSVEEGGGYTF
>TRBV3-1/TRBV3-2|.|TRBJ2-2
CASSQVRSGELFF
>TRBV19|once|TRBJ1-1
CASSIGTEGQTEAFF
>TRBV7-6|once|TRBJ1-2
CASSLDRGQYFQVNYGYTF
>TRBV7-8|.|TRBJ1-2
CASSSIGWGTSGYTF
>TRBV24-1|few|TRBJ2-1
CATSQLAGTYNEQFF
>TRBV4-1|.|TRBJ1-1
CASSQGAQANTEAFF
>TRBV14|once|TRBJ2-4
CASSQLGALAKNIQYF
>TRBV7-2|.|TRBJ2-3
CASSLGLAGGPGTDTQYF
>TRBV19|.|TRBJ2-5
CASSQRGLKETQYF
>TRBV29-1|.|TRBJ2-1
CSVARFSYNEQFF
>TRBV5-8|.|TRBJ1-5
CASSPGRRGNQPQHF
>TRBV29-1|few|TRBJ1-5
CSVGTGWGNQPQHF
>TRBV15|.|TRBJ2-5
CATSSTGETQYF
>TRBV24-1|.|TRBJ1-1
CATSDPRGEDTEAFF
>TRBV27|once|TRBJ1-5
CASRLLGTGGRVNQPQHF
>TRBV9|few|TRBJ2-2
CASSAKPGRALKVGELFF
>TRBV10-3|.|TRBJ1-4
CAISPVQGVPEKLFF